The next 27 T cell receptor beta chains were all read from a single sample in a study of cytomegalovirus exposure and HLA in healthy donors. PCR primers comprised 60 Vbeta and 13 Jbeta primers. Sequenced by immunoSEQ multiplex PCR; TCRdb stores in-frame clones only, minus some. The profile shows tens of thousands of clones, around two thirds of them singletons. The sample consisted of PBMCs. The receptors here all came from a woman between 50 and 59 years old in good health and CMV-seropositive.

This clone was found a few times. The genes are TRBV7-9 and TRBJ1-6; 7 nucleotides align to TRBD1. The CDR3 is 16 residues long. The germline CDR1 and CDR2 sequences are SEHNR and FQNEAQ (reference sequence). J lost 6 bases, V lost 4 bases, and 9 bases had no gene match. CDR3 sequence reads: CASSSREGQSNSPLHF. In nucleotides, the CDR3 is TGTGCCAGCAGCTCAAGAGAGGGACAGTCTAATTCACCCCTCCACTTT.

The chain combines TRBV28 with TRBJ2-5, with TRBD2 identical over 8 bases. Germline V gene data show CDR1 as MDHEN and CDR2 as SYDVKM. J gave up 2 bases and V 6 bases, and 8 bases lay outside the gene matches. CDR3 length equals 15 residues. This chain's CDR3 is CASSGAGTSQETQYF. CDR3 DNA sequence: TGTGCCAGCAGCGGCGCCGGGACTAGTCAAGAGACCCAGTACTTC.

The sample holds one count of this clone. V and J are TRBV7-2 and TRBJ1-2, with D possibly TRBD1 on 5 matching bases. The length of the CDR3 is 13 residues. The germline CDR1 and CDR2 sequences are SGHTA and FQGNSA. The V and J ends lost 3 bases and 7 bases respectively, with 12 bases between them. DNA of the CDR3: TGTGCCAGCAGCTTCCAGGGTGATGGTGGCTACACCTTC. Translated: CASSFQGDGGYTF.

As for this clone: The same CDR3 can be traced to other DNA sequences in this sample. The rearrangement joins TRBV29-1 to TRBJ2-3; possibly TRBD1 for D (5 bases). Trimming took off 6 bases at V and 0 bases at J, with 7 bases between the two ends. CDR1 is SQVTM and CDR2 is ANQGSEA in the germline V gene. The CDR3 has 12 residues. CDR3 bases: TGCAGCGTCGACAGTAGCACAGATACGCAGTATTTT. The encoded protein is CSVDSSTDTQYF.

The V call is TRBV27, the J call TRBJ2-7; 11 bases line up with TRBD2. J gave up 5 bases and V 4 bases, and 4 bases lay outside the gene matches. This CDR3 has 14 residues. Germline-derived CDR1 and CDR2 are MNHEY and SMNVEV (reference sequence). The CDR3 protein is CASSSTSGSNEQYF. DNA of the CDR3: TGTGCCAGCAGTTCAACTAGCGGGAGCAACGAGCAGTACTTC.

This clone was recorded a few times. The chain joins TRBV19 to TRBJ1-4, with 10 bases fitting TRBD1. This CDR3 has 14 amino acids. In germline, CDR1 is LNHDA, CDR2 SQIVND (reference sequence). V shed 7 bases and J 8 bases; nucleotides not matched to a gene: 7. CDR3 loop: CASKTGTGDEKLFF. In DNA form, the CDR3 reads TGTGCCAGTAAAACCGGGACAGGGGACGAAAAACTGTTTTTT.

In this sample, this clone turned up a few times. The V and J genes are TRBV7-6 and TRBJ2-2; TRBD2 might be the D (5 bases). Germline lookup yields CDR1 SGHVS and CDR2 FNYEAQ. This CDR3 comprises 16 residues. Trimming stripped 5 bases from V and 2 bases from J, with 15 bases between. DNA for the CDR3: TGTGCCAGCAGCCCCCGGGGTACCAGTAACACCGGGGAGCTGTTTTTT. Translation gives CASSPRGTSNTGELFF. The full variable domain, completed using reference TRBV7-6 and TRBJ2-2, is GAGVSQSPRYKVTKRGQDVALRCDPISGHVSLYWYRQALGQGPEFLTYFNYEAQQDKSGLPNDRFSAERPEGSISTLTIQRTEQRDSAMYRCASSPRGTSNTGELFFGEGSRLTVL.

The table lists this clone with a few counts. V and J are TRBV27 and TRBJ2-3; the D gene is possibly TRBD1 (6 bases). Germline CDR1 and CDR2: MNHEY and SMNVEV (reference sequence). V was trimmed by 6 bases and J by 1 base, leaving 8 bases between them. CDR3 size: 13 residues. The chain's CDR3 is CASRRTGTDTQYF. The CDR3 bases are TGTGCCAGCAGACGGACAGGCACAGATACGCAGTATTTT.

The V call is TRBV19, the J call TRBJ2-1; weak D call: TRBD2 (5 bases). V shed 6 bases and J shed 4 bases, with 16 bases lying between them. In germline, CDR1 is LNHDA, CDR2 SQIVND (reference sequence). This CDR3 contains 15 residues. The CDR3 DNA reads TGTGCCAGTAGGCCGGGATCCGCCCATTACAATGAGCAGTTCTTC. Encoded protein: CASRPGSAHYNEQFF.

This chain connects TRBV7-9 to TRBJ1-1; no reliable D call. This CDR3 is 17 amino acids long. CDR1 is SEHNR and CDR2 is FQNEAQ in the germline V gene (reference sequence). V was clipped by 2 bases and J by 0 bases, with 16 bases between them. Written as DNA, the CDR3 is TGTGCCAGCAGCTTAAGCACAGCTTTAGACATGAACACTGAAGCTTTCTTT. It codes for CASSLSTALDMNTEAFF.

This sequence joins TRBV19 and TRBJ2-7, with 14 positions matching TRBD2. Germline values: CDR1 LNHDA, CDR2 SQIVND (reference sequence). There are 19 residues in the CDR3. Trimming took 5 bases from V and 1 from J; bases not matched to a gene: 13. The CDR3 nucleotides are TGTGCCAGTAGTGTCCGATCCGGGACTAGCGGGGGCCTATCCTACGAGCAGTACTTC. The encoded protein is CASSVRSGTSGGLSYEQYF. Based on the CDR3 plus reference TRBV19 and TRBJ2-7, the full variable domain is DGGITQSPKYLFRKEGQNVTLSCEQNLNHDAMYWYRQDPGQGLRLIYYSQIVNDFQKGDIAEGYSVSREKKESFPLTVTSAQKNPTAFYLCASSVRSGTSGGLSYEQYFGPGTRLTVT.

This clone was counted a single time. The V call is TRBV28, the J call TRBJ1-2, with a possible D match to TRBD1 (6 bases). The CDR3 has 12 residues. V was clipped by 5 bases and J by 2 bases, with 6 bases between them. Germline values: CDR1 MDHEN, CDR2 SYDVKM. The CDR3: CASSTGNYGYTF. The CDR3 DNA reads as TGTGCCAGCAGTACAGGGAACTATGGCTACACCTTC.

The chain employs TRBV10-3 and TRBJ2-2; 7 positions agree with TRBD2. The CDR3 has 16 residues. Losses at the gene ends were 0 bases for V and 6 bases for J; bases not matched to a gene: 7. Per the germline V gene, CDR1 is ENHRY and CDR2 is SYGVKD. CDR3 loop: CAISESGRELAGELFF. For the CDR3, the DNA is TGTGCCATCAGTGAGTCAGGGCGGGAGCTCGCCGGGGAGCTGTTTTTT.

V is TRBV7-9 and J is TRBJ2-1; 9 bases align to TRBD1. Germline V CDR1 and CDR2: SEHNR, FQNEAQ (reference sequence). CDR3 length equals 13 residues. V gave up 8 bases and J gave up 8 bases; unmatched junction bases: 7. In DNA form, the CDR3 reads TGTGCCAGCGGGACAGGGCTTAAGGATGAGCAGTTCTTC. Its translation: CASGTGLKDEQFF.

CDR3 DNA: TGTGCCAGCAGTTTCCCCGGGCGGGGCAGCCGATCCACAACTAACTATGGCTACACCTTC. Its protein is CASSFPGRGSRSTTNYGYTF. The chain links TRBV28 to TRBJ1-2; maybe TRBD1 (5 bases). Trimming left V 3 bases short and J 0 bases short, with 26 bases between. This CDR3 region has 20 residues. Germline V lookup: CDR1 MDHEN, CDR2 SYDVKM.

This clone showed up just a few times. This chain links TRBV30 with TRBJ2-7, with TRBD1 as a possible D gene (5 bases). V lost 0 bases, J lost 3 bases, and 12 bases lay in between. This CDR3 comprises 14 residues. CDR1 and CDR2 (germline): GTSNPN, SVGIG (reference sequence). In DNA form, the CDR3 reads TGTGCCTGGAGTGTGGGTGGGGCTGTCTACGAGCAGTACTTC. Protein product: CAWSVGGAVYEQYF.

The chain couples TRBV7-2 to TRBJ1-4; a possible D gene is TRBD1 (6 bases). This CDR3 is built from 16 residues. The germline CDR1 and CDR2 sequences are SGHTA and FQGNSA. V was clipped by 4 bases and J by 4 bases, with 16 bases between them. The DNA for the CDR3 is TGTGCCAGCAGCTCCCGGGGGGGGGCATTTAATGAAAAACTGTTTTTT. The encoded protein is CASSSRGGAFNEKLFF.

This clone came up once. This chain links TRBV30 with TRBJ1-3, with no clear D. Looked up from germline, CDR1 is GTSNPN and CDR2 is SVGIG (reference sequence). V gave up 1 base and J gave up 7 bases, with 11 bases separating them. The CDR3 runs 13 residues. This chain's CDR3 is CAWSAGFGNTIYF. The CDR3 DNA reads TGTGCCTGGAGTGCGGGTTTCGGCAACACCATATATTTT.

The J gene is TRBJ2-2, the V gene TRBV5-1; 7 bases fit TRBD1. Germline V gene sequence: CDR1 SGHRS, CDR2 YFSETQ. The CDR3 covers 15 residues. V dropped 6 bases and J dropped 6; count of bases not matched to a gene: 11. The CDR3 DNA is TGCGCCAGCAACCAGGACAGGATAGGGGCCGGGGAGCTGTTTTTT. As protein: CASNQDRIGAGELFF.

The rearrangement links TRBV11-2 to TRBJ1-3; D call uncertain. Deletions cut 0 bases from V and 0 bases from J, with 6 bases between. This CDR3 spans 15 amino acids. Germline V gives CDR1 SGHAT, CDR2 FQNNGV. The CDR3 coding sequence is TGTGCCAGCAGCTTAGAACAGCTCTCTGGAAACACCATATATTTT. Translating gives CASSLEQLSGNTIYF.

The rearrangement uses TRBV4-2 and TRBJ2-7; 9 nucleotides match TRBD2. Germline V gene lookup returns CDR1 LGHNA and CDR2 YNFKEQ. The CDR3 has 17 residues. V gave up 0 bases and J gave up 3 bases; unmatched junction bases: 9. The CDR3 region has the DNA TGTGCCAGCAGCCAAGATGGTCTCGCTAGCGGGATCTACGAGCAGTACTTC. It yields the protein CASSQDGLASGIYEQYF.

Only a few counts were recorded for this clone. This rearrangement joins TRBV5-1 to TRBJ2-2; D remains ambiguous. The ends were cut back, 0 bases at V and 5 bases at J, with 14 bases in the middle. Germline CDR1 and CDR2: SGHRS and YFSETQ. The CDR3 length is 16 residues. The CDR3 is CASSLVTAKDTGELFF. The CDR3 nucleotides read TGCGCCAGCAGCTTGGTTACCGCGAAAGATACCGGGGAGCTGTTTTTT.

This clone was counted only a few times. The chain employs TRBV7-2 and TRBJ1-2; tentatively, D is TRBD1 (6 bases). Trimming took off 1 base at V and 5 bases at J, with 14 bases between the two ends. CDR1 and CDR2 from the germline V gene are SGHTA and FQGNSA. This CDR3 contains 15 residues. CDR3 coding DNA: TGTGCCAGCAGCTTAGGCGGAGGACAGATATATGGCTACACCTTC. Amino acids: CASSLGGGQIYGYTF.

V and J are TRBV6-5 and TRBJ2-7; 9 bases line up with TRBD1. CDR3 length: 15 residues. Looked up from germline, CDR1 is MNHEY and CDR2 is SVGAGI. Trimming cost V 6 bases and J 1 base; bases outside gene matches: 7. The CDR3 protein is CASRPGTGPSYEQYF. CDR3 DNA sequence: TGTGCCAGCAGACCCGGGACAGGGCCTTCCTACGAGCAGTACTTC.

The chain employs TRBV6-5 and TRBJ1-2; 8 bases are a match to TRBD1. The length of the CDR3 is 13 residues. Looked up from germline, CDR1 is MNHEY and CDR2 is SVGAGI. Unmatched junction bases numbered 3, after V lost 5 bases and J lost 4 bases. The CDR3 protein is CASSLQGGYGYTF. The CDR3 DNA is TGTGCCAGCAGTCTACAGGGGGGCTATGGCTACACCTTC.

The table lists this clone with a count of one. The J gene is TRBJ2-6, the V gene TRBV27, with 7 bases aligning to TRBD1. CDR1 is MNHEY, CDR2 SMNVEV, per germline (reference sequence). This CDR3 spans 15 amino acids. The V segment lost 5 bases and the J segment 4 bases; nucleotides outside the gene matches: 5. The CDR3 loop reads CASSAQGRGANVLTF. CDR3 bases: TGTGCCAGCAGTGCACAGGGGCGAGGGGCCAACGTCCTGACTTTC. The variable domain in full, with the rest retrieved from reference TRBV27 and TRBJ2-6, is EAQVTQNPRYLITVTGKKLTVTCSQNMNHEYMSWYRQDPGLGLRQIYYSMNVEVTDKGDVPEGYKVSRKEKRNFPLILESPSPNQTSLYFCASSAQGRGANVLTFGAGSRLTVL.

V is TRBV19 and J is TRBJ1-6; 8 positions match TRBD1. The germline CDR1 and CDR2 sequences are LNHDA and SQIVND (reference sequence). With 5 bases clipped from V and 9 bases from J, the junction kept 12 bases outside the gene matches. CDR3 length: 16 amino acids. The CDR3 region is CASSLGQGVGTSPLHF. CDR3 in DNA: TGTGCCAGTAGTTTAGGACAGGGAGTTGGTACTTCACCCCTCCACTTT.